This T cell receptor (beta chain) was identified in a study of PD-L1 blockade in urothelial cancer listed by TCRdb under 2017. In the study overall: Therapy was started in 2014 for all patients, and atezolizumab 1,200 mg was administered intravenously every 3 weeks. Pretreatment tumor samples, along with matched peripheral blood serially collected before and after atezolizumab treatment, were subjected to TCR sequencing. Several patients achieved durable clinical benefit and approximately 20 did not. Under 30 patients had pretreatment blood TCR-seq, about 25 had at least one posttreatment blood collection, and about 25 had tumor TCR-seq. Blood samples were analyzed at 3 weeks after treatment start (second dose) and at 6 weeks after treatment start. About 90% of the 29 patients were males with bladder-origin urothelial cancer, and about 60% of the 29 reported a prior smoking history. Progression-free survival longer than 6 months counted as durable clinical benefit, and TCR features were additionally tested against both progression-free and overall survival. Whole exome sequencing and RNA sequencing of pretreatment tumors were performed alongside TCR sequencing in the same patients. Blood samples gave a median of approximately 150,000 T cells and tens of thousands of unique TCRs, with a median clonality of approximately 0.08. The study was an exploratory multi-omic analysis of somatic, immune and clinical correlates of response to PD-L1 blockade with atezolizumab in urothelial cancer. An ECOG performance status of 0 or 1 was recorded for the patients, and 0 to 3 prior chemotherapy regimens had been received by the patients. The paper as a whole reports these results and caveats: At 3 weeks after the start of treatment, tumor-associated TCR clones in peripheral blood had expanded more in patients with durable benefit (n ≈ 24, p = 0.022). A pretreatment peripheral blood TCR clonality below the median was linked to improved progression-free and overall survival. Because of the small sample size (n of about 30) and the many exploratory analyses performed, the results are intended to be regarded as hypothesis-generating.

Each PCR received spiked-in synthetic TCR analog templates so that absolute template abundance could be estimated from read counts. The immunoSEQ assay was used to amplify TCRbeta CDR3 regions from genomic DNA with bias-controlled V and J gene primers. Sequencing of rearranged TCRbeta segments was performed at approximately 20X coverage. In the source study's methods: Sequencing errors were corrected by clustering, and CDR3s were annotated against IMGT so that V, D and J genes could be assigned. Downstream analyses used only productive TCRbeta rearrangements and left out out-of-frame or stop-codon sequences. Clonality was calculated as one minus the Shannon entropy normalized by the log of the number of unique productive sequences. Clones differing between time points or between blood and tumor were identified by Fisher's exact test with Benjamini-Hochberg correction at adjusted p below 0.01. Here the immuneACCESS table is served through TCRdb, limited to in-frame sequences with V and J called. Missing clones are a known gap in these copies; in checked studies unresolved V genes cover under half, and the rest lacks a known reason. The D gene and trimming were derived from the DNA, and the V and J assignments and clone size from that table. Counted in this sample were around 68,000 clones; approximately 80% of them appeared once. The top ten constitute over 1.5% of the sample.

The germline ends are 12 bases apart after V is trimmed by 2 bases and J by 5 bases. From a lookup of the germline V gene, CDR1 and CDR2 are SGHTA and FQGNSA. The CDR3 sequence holds 14 residues, the cysteine and phenylalanine included. The entry retains the CDR3 DNA only, 42 bases that are in frame from base 1. Sample time point, as interpreted from the label and publication: pretreatment peripheral blood. The cohort included 29 patients with locally advanced or metastatic urothelial carcinoma who were treated at Memorial Sloan Kettering on a trial protocol. Peripheral blood mononuclear cells were collected from each patient pretreatment and during treatment, giving between 1 and 8 total time points per patient. The Qiagen DNeasy Blood extraction kit was used to purify genomic DNA from total PBMCs and tumor samples. Collected pretreatment and during treatment, PBMCs were isolated and stored as previously described.

As concerns this clone: Its antigen is not yet known. No base quality information exists; no much larger clone differs at one position.

The chain uses TRBV7-2 and TRBJ1-1, with the D gene uncertain. The sequence was obtained from an older man with urothelial cancer. Source: PBMCs, taken around atezolizumab (anti-PD-L1) treatment. This receptor carries the CDR3 CASSLKGGPTEAFF. The DNA reads TGTGCCAGCAGCTTAAAGGGCGGGCCGACTGAAGCTTTCTTT.